Listed below are T cell receptor beta chains from one sample, sequenced in a study of cytomegalovirus exposure and HLA in healthy donors. Generated by immunoSEQ multiplex PCR, the TCRdb table keeps only in-frame clones and is missing some. Altogether over 100,000 clones are present, 55% to 80% being singletons, with the ten largest covering roughly 2.2%. Specimen: PBMCs. These receptors were collected from a woman in her 30s in good health and CMV-seronegative. The CDR3 runs from the conserved cysteine through the conserved F or W. A D gene is named only where the DNA matches it firmly. Size tells how often a clone was seen (once, few, many) or the class of an expanded clone, and some rows leave it out.

.	TRBV9	TRBJ2-1	.	TGTGCCAGCAGCGTTGCACAGTACAATGAGCAGTTCTTC	CASSVAQYNEQFF
few	TRBV9	TRBJ1-1	.	TGTGCCAGCAGCTTGAGCGACAGGAACGCCGAAGCTTTCTTT	CASSLSDRNAEAFF
.	TRBV6-5	TRBJ1-6	.	TGTGCCAGCAGTTACTCAACAGGGCGATCCCTCCACTTT	CASSYSTGRSLHF
.	TRBV9	TRBJ2-2	TRBD1	TGTGCCAGCAGCGTAGGACAGGGGACCGGGGAGCTGTTTTTT	CASSVGQGTGELFF
.	TRBV6-1	TRBJ1-4	TRBD1	TGTGCCAGCAGTGAAAAACAGGGGGGGAGTGAAAAACTGTTTTTT	CASSEKQGGSEKLFF
.	TRBV7-9	TRBJ2-7	TRBD2	TGTGCCAGCAGCTTATTGGCGGGAGTGGGCGAGCAGTACTTC	CASSLLAGVGEQYF
.	TRBV4-3	TRBJ2-1	.	TGCGCCAGCAGCCAAGTATTTCTTGGGACAAACAATGAGCAGTTCTTC	CASSQVFLGTNNEQFF
.	TRBV2	TRBJ2-7	TRBD1	TGTGCCAGCAGTCGACAGGGCCTCTCCTACGAGCAGTACTTC	CASSRQGLSYEQYF
.	TRBV6-5	TRBJ2-7	TRBD1	TGTGCCAGCAGGACTACAGGGGACGAGCAGTACTTC	CASRTTGDEQYF
.	TRBV9	TRBJ2-2	.	TGTGCCAGCAGCGTAGGGCTAGCTGGCAACGGGGAGCTGTTTTTT	CASSVGLAGNGELFF
.	TRBV7-9	TRBJ1-4	TRBD1	TGTGCCAGCAGCCGGACAGGGATCGCTAATGAAAAACTGTTTTTT	CASSRTGIANEKLFF
few	TRBV28	TRBJ2-7	.	TGTGCCAGCAGTAGTGGGGGAGGCTACGAGCAGTACTTC	CASSSGGGYEQYF
few	TRBV28	TRBJ2-7	.	TGTGCCAGCAGGGACAAGCCCACCTACGAGCAGTACTTC	CASRDKPTYEQYF
.	TRBV4-1	TRBJ1-2	.	TGCGCCAGCAGCCAAGAGATAAGGGGCCGGGGCTACACCTTC	CASSQEIRGRGYTF